This TCR beta chain was sequenced during a study of cytomegalovirus exposure and HLA in healthy donors. Across the whole study: Among a few hundred genotyped donors, around 81% fell in the Caucasian-associated ancestry cluster.

It was with 60 Vbeta and 13 Jbeta primers that the PCR ran. TCRdb's copy holds only in-frame clones and misses some; the assay was immunoSEQ multiplex PCR. Among some 98,000 clones listed, 76% were seen once. Regarding this clone: Its antigen is currently unknown.

Whole-study results and caveats: The study had only CMV serostatus as immune exposure information. Some public TCRs appeared in many individuals, while most sequences were rare.

Germline V gene data show CDR1 as SSHAT and CDR2 as FNYEAQ (reference sequence). The CDR3 loop spans 17 amino acids. The TCR comes from a man aged 35 to 55 in good health and CMV-seronegative. V and J are TRBV7-7 and TRBJ2-5; 8 nucleotides agree with TRBD1. The DNA end is a closer match to TRBJ2-7, so the J assignment may be wrong. Sequencing was carried out using PBMCs. CDR3 in DNA: TGTGCCAGCAGCCCAGACAGGGGCGAAACCTCCTCCTACGAGCAGTACTTC. Its protein product is CASSPDRGETSSYEQYF.